This TCR beta chain is drawn from a study of PD-1 blockade in classical Hodgkin lymphoma (dated by TCRdb to about 2020). Regarding the complete study: Nivolumab dosing was 3 mg/kg intravenously every 2 weeks, continuing until either disease progression or unacceptable toxicity. To define a peripheral blood immune signature of response to PD-1 blockade in classical Hodgkin lymphoma, the study combined TCR beta sequencing with CyTOF.

Taken with the paper, the label for time point translates to: cycle 2 day 1 (C2D1) of nivolumab. Relapse after autologous stem cell transplantation had occurred in all trial patients, and cohorts A, B and C were distinguished by prior brentuximab vedotin exposure. The trial cohort comprised fewer than 65 patients with relapsed/refractory classical Hodgkin lymphoma whose best overall responses were complete response, partial response or progressive disease. Single-agent nivolumab was administered to trial patients in the multi-cohort phase II CheckMate 205 trial. An independent review committee assessed best overall response by applying the 2007 International Working Group response criteria. Trial PBMCs were collected immediately before nivolumab initiation (C1D1) and during therapy at cycle 2 day 1 and cycle 4 day 1. Peripheral blood was collected in 8 mL Vacutainer Cell Preparation Tubes, from which PBMCs were isolated by centrifugation and then cryopreserved.

With respect to this clone: Its binding antigen is unknown. It has no much larger one-base neighbor in the sample; base qualities were not kept.

Broad study findings and their caveats: Baseline TCR diversity was reported as lower in newly diagnosed patients than in healthy donors, and lower still in relapsed/refractory patients. Baseline diversity similar to that of newly diagnosed patients was observed in trial patients achieving complete response, whereas significantly lower diversity was observed in partial responders and progressors. Only a single clinical trial cohort was studied, and what caused the repertoire differences, possibly disease activity or prior therapy, remained undefined. A significant rise by C4D1 was seen in CD4+ but not CD8+ TCR diversity (p=0.0027 vs p=0.16), with the rise being most apparent in complete responders (p=0.02). Lower diversity was seen in patients whose nivolumab began less than 1 year after ASCT, and these patients were left out of later analyses so that immune reconstitution would not confound the results.

The junction shows trimming of 2 bases on V and 5 bases on J, plus 22 bases between the germline ends. The CDR3 starts with the cysteine, ends with the phenylalanine, and has 17 residues. The kept DNA is CDR3 alone, 51 bases in frame from the first base. Taken from the germline V gene, the CDR1 and CDR2 loops are KGHSH and LQKENI. Genomic DNA was isolated using the Qiagen DNeasy kit from unsorted PBMCs as well as from negatively selected CD4+ and CD8+ fractions. TCR beta CDR3 regions were amplified by immunoSEQ multiplex PCR using primers annealing to V and J segments. A synthetic immune receptor repertoire was used to minimize amplification bias, and remaining bias was computationally removed after sequencing. On the authors' methods: Custom Python scripts were used to quantify repertoire diversity as the Shannon entropy index. Unsorted, CD4+ and CD8+ repertoires were analyzed separately, except in combined analyses where CD4+ and CD8+ sequences were merged in silico. Clonal expansion was defined as at least a 2-fold frequency increase after treatment relative to C1D1, with a pseudocount of 0.5 for undetected baseline clones. Singleton clones were defined as clones with 0 or 1 copy at C1D1, and non-singleton clones were defined as clones with 2 or more copies. Clones expanded in unsorted samples were annotated as CD4+, CD8+ or unknown by matching protein sequences in sorted samples from the same patient. Wilcoxon tests on paired samples were used to test changes in diversity from C1D1 to C4D1. Here the immuneACCESS table is served through TCRdb, limited to in-frame sequences with V and J called. Missing clones are a known gap in these copies; in checked studies unresolved V genes cover under half, and the rest lacks a known reason. V, J and clone size derive from that table, while D and trimming were established from the DNA sequence. Counted in this sample were about 58,000 clones; less than 95% of them appeared once. The ten largest clones take up under 11% of the sample.

The sequence was collected from a human donor with classical Hodgkin lymphoma. The chain is assembled from TRBV18 and TRBJ2-7, with the D call perhaps TRBD1 or TRBD2, each one matching 6 bases. The specimen was peripheral blood mononuclear cells (PBMCs), collected before the second cycle of nivolumab. The CDR3 here reads CASSPGQINSGGHEQYF. The DNA reads TGTGCCAGCTCACCAGGACAGATAAACTCCGGGGGCCACGAGCAGTACTTC.